What follows are 18 T cell receptor beta chains derived from one specimen sequenced in a study of blood T cell repertoires in COVID-19. TCRdb's copy holds only in-frame clones and misses some; the assay was immunoSEQ multiplex PCR. The sample shows roughly 150,000 clones, 88% of them seen only once. Source material: peripheral blood. Receptors were obtained from a man aged 45-65 years who had recovered from COVID-19.

Points on this clone: One end of the junction fails to match germline, which may point to a read error. The chain uses TRBV5-1 and TRBJ2-7; TRBD1 aligns across 9 bases. The CDR3 has 15 residues. The V gene's germline CDR1 is SGHRS and CDR2 YFSETQ. CDR3 DNA sequence: TGCGCCAGCAGGTTGGGACAGGGCACATCCTACGAGCAGTACTTC. Its protein product is CASRLGQGTSYEQYF.

This clone was counted a few times. The rearrangement uses TRBV7-9 and TRBJ2-4, with 12 bases that match TRBD2. The CDR3 loop spans 17 amino acids. Looked up from germline, CDR1 is SEHNR and CDR2 is FQNEAQ (reference sequence). V was pared by 5 bases and J by 9 bases, with 14 bases of the junction left unmatched. The CDR3 spells CASSPPASGRAQAIQYF. The CDR3 DNA reads TGTGCCAGCAGCCCACCGGCTAGCGGGAGGGCCCAAGCCATTCAGTACTTC.

This clone was observed once. At one end, the junction sequence differs from germline, possibly due to a read error. At the DNA level, this CDR3 is encoded by other sequences in the same sample as well. V gene TRBV6-5 combines with J gene TRBJ1-1; possibly TRBD1 for D (5 bases). Germline CDR1 is MNHEY and CDR2 is SVGAGI. The CDR3 runs to 11 residues. The CDR3 here is CASSFREEAFF. The CDR3 DNA sequence: TGTGCTAGCAGTTTCAGGGAAGAAGCTTTCTTT.

V and J are TRBV7-6 and TRBJ2-7; 10 nucleotides line up with TRBD2. The CDR3 sequence is 16 residues long. Looked up from germline, CDR1 is SGHVS and CDR2 is FNYEAQ. Trimming at V came to 1 base and at J to 3 bases, leaving 6 bases not matched to a gene. This CDR3 is CASSLVAQREGYEQYF. CDR3 nucleotide sequence: TGTGCCAGCAGCTTAGTAGCCCAGCGGGAGGGCTACGAGCAGTACTTC. Using reference TRBV7-6 and TRBJ2-7 for the parts outside the CDR3, the full variable domain is GAGVSQSPRYKVTKRGQDVALRCDPISGHVSLYWYRQALGQGPEFLTYFNYEAQQDKSGLPNDRFSAERPEGSISTLTIQRTEQRDSAMYRCASSLVAQREGYEQYFGPGTRLTVT.

The rearrangement links TRBV3-1 (or the pseudogene TRBV3-2) to TRBJ2-7; TRBD1 aligns across 11 bases. V shed 6 bases, J shed 6 bases, and the junction held 10 bases outside the gene matches. Germline CDR1 LGHDT, CDR2 YNNKEL (reference sequence). There are 15 residues in the CDR3. The CDR3 DNA follows: TGTGCCAGCAGTTTCGGACAGGGGGCTATGGGCGAGCAGTACTTC. As protein: CASSFGQGAMGEQYF.

The V call is TRBV2, the J call TRBJ2-3; maybe TRBD1 (6 bases). Germline CDR1 SNHLY, CDR2 FYNNEI. The CDR3 contains 15 residues. Trimming pared 6 bases from V and 2 bases from J, leaving 15 bases between. CDR3 bases: TGTGCCAGCAGGCCGGACAGAACAACCACAGATACGCAGTATTTT. As protein: CASRPDRTTTDTQYF. Drawing the rest from reference TRBV2 and TRBJ2-3, the complete variable domain is EPEVTQTPSHQVTQMGQEVILRCVPISNHLYFYWYRQILGQKVEFLVSFYNNEISEKSEIFDDQFSVERPDGSNFTLKIRSTKLEDSAMYFCASRPDRTTTDTQYFGPGTRLTVL.

V usage is TRBV7-8 and J usage is TRBJ1-5, with TRBD1 matching 9 bases. With V trimmed by 2 bases and J by 6 bases, 8 bases remained unmatched. The length of the CDR3 is 16 residues. Germline CDR1 SGHVS, CDR2 FQNEAQ. The DNA for the CDR3 is TGTGCCAGCAGCTTAAGAGGACAGGGGTTTACTCAGCCCCAGCATTTT. Residues: CASSLRGQGFTQPQHF.

This clone occurred once. The chain is built from TRBV7-6 and TRBJ1-5, with TRBD1 matching over 10 bases. V gave up 0 bases and J gave up 14 bases; unmatched junction bases: 4. The CDR3 has 13 amino acids. In germline, CDR1 is SGHVS, CDR2 FNYEAQ. The CDR3: CASSLAGDRGEHF. CDR3 in DNA: TGTGCCAGCAGCTTAGCGGGGGACAGGGGAGAGCATTTT.

This rearrangement joins TRBV9 to TRBJ2-1; TRBD2 is a possible D gene (6 bases). The CDR3 sequence is 13 residues long. V lost 3 bases and J 7 bases, leaving 11 bases between the germline ends. CDR1 SGDLS and CDR2 YYNGEE come from the germline V gene. The DNA of the CDR3 is TGTGCCAGCAGCGGGGCGGGGAGGAATGAGCAGTTCTTC. Its translation: CASSGAGRNEQFF.

This sequence joins TRBV10-3 and TRBJ2-7; TRBD2 matches 10 bases. Trimming took 6 bases from V and 2 from J; bases not matched to a gene: 13. The CDR3 consists of 17 residues. Germline lookup yields CDR1 ENHRY and CDR2 SYGVKD. CDR3: CAISDLQLAGLAYEQYF. Here the CDR3 DNA reads TGTGCCATCAGCGATCTCCAACTAGCGGGACTAGCCTACGAGCAGTACTTC.

The chain couples TRBV7-9 to TRBJ1-1; D is ambiguous. This CDR3 spans 15 amino acids. V lost 1 base, J lost 1 base, and 10 bases lay in between. Germline V CDR1 and CDR2: SEHNR, FQNEAQ (reference sequence). CDR3 in DNA: TGTGCCAGCAGCTTAGGGTCGGGGAGGAACACTGAAGCTTTCTTT. This codes for CASSLGSGRNTEAFF.

About this clone itself: The sample contains more than one DNA sequence encoding this CDR3. The chain's CDR3 is CASSVDGGNQPQHF. CDR3 in DNA: TGTGCCAGCAGCGTAGACGGGGGAAATCAGCCCCAGCATTTT. This chain connects TRBV9 to TRBJ1-5; the D gene is possibly TRBD1 (5 bases). Germline CDR1 and CDR2: SGDLS and YYNGEE. Trimming removed 0 bases from V and 4 bases from J, with 8 bases in between. This CDR3 has 14 residues.

The J gene is TRBJ2-1, the V gene TRBV20-1; weak D call: TRBD1 (5 bases). The CDR3 runs 13 residues. V lost 3 bases and J lost 5, with 11 bases in between. The germline V gene has CDR1 DFQATT and CDR2 SNEGSKA (reference sequence). The CDR3 nucleotides are TGCAGTGCTAGTCGGCAGGGAAACAATGAGCAGTTCTTC. Amino acid sequence: CSASRQGNNEQFF.

This chain links TRBV6-5 with TRBJ1-1; 7 positions match TRBD1. Germline values: CDR1 MNHEY, CDR2 SVGAGI. V dropped 7 bases and J dropped 4; count of bases not matched to a gene: 12. The CDR3 runs 15 residues. The CDR3: CASTTTGEGGTEAFF. The CDR3 DNA reads TGTGCCAGCACCACCACAGGGGAAGGGGGCACTGAAGCTTTCTTT.

This sequence joins TRBV2 and TRBJ2-2; D remains ambiguous. V lost 10 bases and J lost 2, with 8 bases in between. The CDR3 has 12 amino acids. CDR1 is SNHLY and CDR2 is FYNNEI in the germline V gene. This chain's CDR3 is CATSTNTGELFF. The DNA for the CDR3 is TGTGCCACCAGCACAAACACCGGGGAGCTGTTTTTT.

V is TRBV2 and J is TRBJ2-1; 8 bases match TRBD2. This CDR3 contains 15 residues. With V trimmed by 8 bases and J by 5 bases, 11 bases remained unmatched. Germline CDR1 SNHLY, CDR2 FYNNEI. CDR3 nucleotide sequence: TGTGCCAGCCGAAAATTAGCGGGGACGCACAATGAGCAGTTCTTC. This codes for CASRKLAGTHNEQFF.

The genes are TRBV28 and TRBJ2-5; possibly TRBD2 for D (5 bases). Germline CDR1 MDHEN, CDR2 SYDVKM. This CDR3 comprises 13 residues. Trimming cost V 0 bases and J 5 bases, with 7 bases left between them. CDR3 coding DNA: TGTGCCAGCAGTTTATGGGGAGAGGAGACCCAGTACTTC. Residues: CASSLWGEETQYF.

The chain recombines TRBV5-4 with TRBJ1-1; a possible D gene is TRBD1 (5 bases). CDR3 length equals 15 residues. V was shortened by 0 bases and J by 0 bases, with 9 bases between the two germline ends. Germline assignment: CDR1 SGHNT and CDR2 YYREEE (reference sequence). CDR3 in amino acids: CASSLETALNTEAFF. For the CDR3, the DNA is TGTGCCAGCAGCTTGGAGACAGCTCTGAACACTGAAGCTTTCTTT.